This T cell receptor beta chain appears in the sequencing data of a study of blood T cell repertoires in COVID-19. Across the study: The study drew acute and convalescent COVID-19 samples from the United States, Italy and Spain. In each case, the material was cDNA or gDNA derived from T cells, B-cell-depleted T cells, or PBMCs.

V was trimmed by 4 bases and J by 7 bases, leaving 10 bases between them. The CDR3 is 13 residues long. Original methodology: Reference gene primer amplification yielded estimated nucleated cell counts. Profiling relied on immunoSEQ multiplex PCR, and the TCRdb table lists in-frame clones only, not all of them. That table furnishes V, J and clone size, whereas the DNA furnished D and trimming. The sample lists some 670,000 clones, approximately 90% occurring once. Sequencing was performed on peripheral blood. The V and J genes are TRBV23-1 and TRBJ1-4; D call uncertain. TRBV23-1 is classed as an ORF, of uncertain function. This TCR was recovered from a woman under 30 with acute or convalescent COVID-19. This chain's CDR3 is CASSPGFGEKLFF. The CDR3 nucleotides read TGCGCCAGCAGTCCGGGATTCGGTGAAAAACTGTTTTTT.